This T cell receptor (beta chain) was observed in a study of cytomegalovirus exposure and HLA in healthy donors. Study-wide context: The 130 or so validation repertoires used a platform that matched the one used for the approximately 670 first-cohort repertoires, as a later analysis reported. General study results and limits: TCR beta chains numbering more than 150 were designated cytomegalovirus-associated.

Worth noting for this clone: Antigen unknown.

The data were produced by immunoSEQ multiplex PCR, yet TCRdb's version contains in-frame clones alone and is incomplete. This sample carries 200,000 or so clones, around 80% of them seen once, and the ten largest clones take under 15%. With 5 bases clipped from V and 4 bases from J, the junction kept 6 bases outside the gene matches. The germline CDR1 and CDR2 sequences are SEHNR and FQNEAQ (reference sequence). CDR3 length: 14 residues. This TCR was recovered from a woman aged 30 to 39 in good health and CMV-seropositive. The J gene is TRBJ1-2, the V gene TRBV7-9; 8 positions agree with TRBD1. The sample was PBMCs. CDR3 DNA: TGTGCCAGCAGCCCTGGACAGGGCACCTATGGCTACACCTTC. Translating it yields CASSPGQGTYGYTF.